The T cell receptor (beta chain) described here comes from a study of neoadjuvant nivolumab and ipilimumab in lung cancer. Profiled with immunoSEQ multiplex PCR; TCRdb holds only in-frame clones, not every one. Of about 18,000 clones in the sample, 75% to 85% were seen once. Sequencing was performed on tumor tissue, taken after neoadjuvant nivolumab, alone or with ipilimumab, at or shortly before surgery. This TCR came from an adult with non-small cell lung cancer.

CDR3 sequence: CASSFLRDPFHEQFF. CDR3 coding DNA: TGTGCCAGCTCATTCCTCCGGGACCCCTTTCATGAGCAGTTCTTC. V gene TRBV18 combines with J gene TRBJ2-1; D tentatively fits TRBD1 or TRBD2 (5 bases each). Trimming shortened V by 5 bases and J by 8 bases, and 19 bases separated the two germline ends. The length of the CDR3 is 15 residues. Germline CDR1 KGHSH, CDR2 LQKENI.